The 19 T cell receptor beta chains below were found in one sample sequenced in a study of T cell responses to AZD1222 COVID-19 vaccine. The protocol was immunoSEQ multiplex PCR, while the TCRdb copy is restricted to in-frame clones and leaves out a portion. The sample has about 53,000 clones; around 85% are singletons. The sequencing here drew on peripheral blood, taken on day 0 of AZD1222 vaccination. The origin of the receptors is an adult in good health.

V usage is TRBV4-2 and J usage is TRBJ2-2, with 8 bases matching TRBD2. The germline CDR1 and CDR2 sequences are LGHNA and YNFKEQ. The CDR3 is 15 residues long. Trimming cost V 4 bases and J 5 bases; bases outside gene matches: 6. The chain's CDR3 is CASSPGTRFTGELFF. In DNA form, the CDR3 reads TGTGCCAGCAGCCCAGGGACTAGATTTACCGGGGAGCTGTTTTTT.

This clone turned up a few times. This rearrangement joins TRBV18 to TRBJ1-3; TRBD1 aligns across 10 bases. This CDR3 spans 16 amino acids. V lost 2 bases to trimming and J lost 0 bases; unmatched junction nucleotides: 1. Per germline, CDR1 KGHSH and CDR2 LQKENI. Here the CDR3 DNA reads TGTGCCAGCTCACCAGGACAGGGGGGCTCTGGAAACACCATATATTTT. Amino acids: CASSPGQGGSGNTIYF.

In DNA, the CDR3 is TGTGCCAGTAGTCCAGCCTTGACAGGGATCTATGGCTACACCTTC. This encodes CASSPALTGIYGYTF. This chain joins TRBV19 and TRBJ1-2; 7 bases align to TRBD1. The CDR3 has 15 residues. The germline CDR1 and CDR2 sequences are LNHDA and SQIVND (reference sequence). After removal of 5 bases from V and 4 bases from J, the junction contained 10 bases not matched to a gene.

In DNA, the CDR3 is TGTGCCAGCAGTTACAGGCGGACAGCAAGGATCACTGAAGCTTTCTTT. Encoded protein: CASSYRRTARITEAFF. The chain combines TRBV6-5 with TRBJ1-1; weak D call: TRBD1 (6 bases). The CDR3 length is 16 residues. Germline V gives CDR1 MNHEY, CDR2 SVGAGI. The V and J ends lost 2 bases and 4 bases respectively, with 17 bases between them.

This clone has only a few counts. The CDR3 region is CASSTKLGGAYNEQFF. In DNA form, the CDR3 reads TGTGCCAGCAGCACTAAATTAGGTGGGGCATACAATGAGCAGTTCTTC. This rearrangement joins TRBV5-4 to TRBJ2-1; a possible D gene is TRBD1 (5 bases). In germline, CDR1 is SGHNT, CDR2 YYREEE (reference sequence). This CDR3 is built from 16 residues. The V end lost 4 bases, the J end lost 4 bases, and 18 bases lay between the germline ends.

The chain recombines TRBV7-2 with TRBJ2-7, with D possibly matching TRBD1 (6 bases). CDR3 length equals 15 residues. CDR1 and CDR2 (germline): SGHTA, FQGNSA. V lost 2 bases and J lost 4, with 15 bases in between. CDR3 bases: TGTGCCAGCAGCTTATCCGTGGCAGGGGATTACGAGCAGTACTTC. Protein sequence: CASSLSVAGDYEQYF.

This clone was picked up one time. J is TRBJ2-1 and V is TRBV19, with D tentatively TRBD1 (7 bases). Germline values: CDR1 LNHDA, CDR2 SQIVND (reference sequence). The CDR3 has 18 residues. V lost 5 bases and J lost 8, with 28 bases in between. For the CDR3, the DNA is TGTGCCAGTAGTGACCGAGGAGGGGGCAACGGGAAGTTCGATGAGCAGTTCTTC. Its protein product is CASSDRGGGNGKFDEQFF.

This chain uses TRBV5-1 with TRBJ2-7; TRBD2 matches 12 bases. Trimming removed 4 bases from V and 4 bases from J; junction bases left unmatched: 6. The length of the CDR3 is 15 residues. Germline CDR1 reads SGHRS; CDR2 reads YFSETQ. In DNA form, the CDR3 reads TGCGCCAGCAGCCCCGGGGGGACTAGCGGGTACGAGCAGTACTTC. It codes for CASSPGGTSGYEQYF.

The V call is TRBV19, the J call TRBJ2-1; TRBD2 aligns across 8 bases. The CDR3 covers 16 residues. CDR1 and CDR2 (germline): LNHDA, SQIVND (reference sequence). The trim removed 6 bases at V and 2 bases at J, leaving 9 bases unmatched. CDR3: CASSQTSGRAYNEQFF. The CDR3 DNA is TGTGCCAGTAGCCAAACTAGCGGACGCGCCTACAATGAGCAGTTCTTC. Full variable domain (rest looked up from reference TRBV19 and TRBJ2-1): DGGITQSPKYLFRKEGQNVTLSCEQNLNHDAMYWYRQDPGQGLRLIYYSQIVNDFQKGDIAEGYSVSREKKESFPLTVTSAQKNPTAFYLCASSQTSGRAYNEQFFGPGTRLTVL.

In DNA form, the CDR3 reads TGTGCCAGCAGTTTACCCCCCGGTACGGATGGCTACACCTTC. It specifies CASSLPPGTDGYTF. The chain has TRBV6-5 and TRBJ1-2; D is unclear. CDR3 length equals 14 residues. Trimming shortened V by 4 bases and J by 6 bases, and 15 bases separated the two germline ends. From germline, CDR1 is MNHEY and CDR2 SVGAGI.

The rearrangement joins TRBV7-2 to TRBJ2-3, with TRBD2 matching over 13 bases. Trimming took 1 base from V and 0 from J; bases not matched to a gene: 4. The length of the CDR3 is 18 residues. Looked up from germline, CDR1 is SGHTA and CDR2 is FQGNSA. CDR3 residues: CASSLVTSGRASTDTQYF. The CDR3 nucleotides are TGTGCCAGCAGCTTAGTTACTAGCGGGAGGGCTAGCACAGATACGCAGTATTTT.

This chain connects TRBV10-3 to TRBJ2-7; D is unclear. This CDR3 has 14 residues. Trimming cost V 2 bases and J 2 bases, with 10 bases left between them. Germline V gives CDR1 ENHRY, CDR2 SYGVKD. CDR3 residues: CAISEVAMTYEQYF. The CDR3 DNA is TGTGCCATCAGTGAGGTGGCCATGACCTACGAGCAGTACTTC.

The chain is built from TRBV11-2 and TRBJ2-7, with 9 bases lining up with TRBD2. The CDR3 totals 14 residues. Germline CDR1 reads SGHAT; CDR2 reads FQNNGV. The V segment lost 6 bases and the J segment 2 bases; nucleotides outside the gene matches: 5. CDR3: CASSTASGTYEQYF. The DNA for the CDR3 is TGTGCCAGCAGTACGGCTAGCGGGACCTACGAGCAGTACTTC.

The chain uses TRBV9 and TRBJ2-1; 7 bases line up with TRBD1. Trimming cost V 4 bases and J 0 bases; bases outside gene matches: 7. This CDR3 is 16 amino acids long. Germline lookup yields CDR1 SGDLS and CDR2 YYNGEE. CDR3 bases: TGTGCCAGCAGCCCCTTCCGACAGGGCTCCTACAATGAGCAGTTCTTC. This encodes CASSPFRQGSYNEQFF.

V usage is TRBV10-1 and J usage is TRBJ2-1, with unresolved D. CDR1 and CDR2 from the germline V gene are WNHNN and SYGVQD (reference sequence). V lost 2 bases and J 8 bases, leaving 10 bases between the germline ends. This CDR3 is built from 13 residues. The CDR3 DNA sequence: TGCGCCAGCAGTGAGATTGGAAAGGATGAGCAGTTCTTC. The encoded protein is CASSEIGKDEQFF.

V gene TRBV3-1 (or the pseudogene TRBV3-2) combines with J gene TRBJ1-4; D call uncertain. The CDR3 length is 15 residues. V lost 4 bases and J 0 bases, leaving 9 bases between the germline ends. CDR1 and CDR2 (germline): LGHDT, YNNKEL (reference sequence). The CDR3 coding sequence is TGTGCCAGCAGCCCCGTTCAGGCAACTAATGAAAAACTGTTTTTT. Amino acid sequence: CASSPVQATNEKLFF.

The chain combines TRBV18 with TRBJ1-1; D is perhaps TRBD1 (5 bases). From germline, CDR1 is KGHSH and CDR2 LQKENI. The CDR3 totals 13 residues. Trimming took off 3 bases at V and 3 bases at J, with 8 bases between the two ends. The chain's CDR3 is CASSPKGHTEAFF. For the CDR3, the DNA is TGTGCCAGCTCACCGAAGGGGCACACTGAAGCTTTCTTT.

This rearrangement joins TRBV24-1 to TRBJ2-1, with 7 bases aligning to TRBD1. The CDR3 is 14 residues long. V dropped 0 bases and J dropped 8; count of bases not matched to a gene: 3. The germline V gene has CDR1 KGHDR and CDR2 SFDVKD. This chain's CDR3 is CATSDLRQGYEQFF. Written as DNA, the CDR3 is TGTGCCACCAGTGATTTGAGACAGGGATATGAGCAGTTCTTC.

The chain joins TRBV27 to TRBJ2-3; D is perhaps TRBD1 (6 bases). The CDR3 loop spans 15 amino acids. V shed 6 bases and J shed 5 bases, with 18 bases lying between them. Germline values: CDR1 MNHEY, CDR2 SMNVEV (reference sequence). The chain's CDR3 is CASRGYRELLDTQYF. DNA of the CDR3: TGTGCCAGCAGGGGCTACAGGGAATTATTAGATACGCAGTATTTT.